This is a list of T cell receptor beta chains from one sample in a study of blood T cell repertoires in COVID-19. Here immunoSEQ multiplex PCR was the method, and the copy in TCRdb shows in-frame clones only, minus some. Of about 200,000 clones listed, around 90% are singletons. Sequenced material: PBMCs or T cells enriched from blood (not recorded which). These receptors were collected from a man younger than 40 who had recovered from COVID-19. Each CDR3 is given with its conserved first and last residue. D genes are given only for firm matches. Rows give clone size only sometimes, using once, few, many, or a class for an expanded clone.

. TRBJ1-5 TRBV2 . CASTAGHFNQPQHF TGTGCCAGCACCGCTGGGCACTTCAATCAGCCCCAGCATTTT
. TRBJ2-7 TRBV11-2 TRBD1 CASSITGTDYYEQYF TGTGCCAGCAGCATAACCGGGACAGATTACTACGAGCAGTACTTC
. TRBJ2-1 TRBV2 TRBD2 CASRRDRGGLAGEGQFF TGTGCCAGCAGGCGGGACAGAGGCGGGCTAGCGGGAGAGGGGCAGTTCTTC
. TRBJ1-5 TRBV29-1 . CSVAGSNQPQHF TGCAGCGTTGCAGGGTCCAATCAGCCCCAGCATTTT
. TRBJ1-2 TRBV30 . CAWTRRQQLNYGYTF TGTGCCTGGACCCGCCGACAGCAACTTAACTATGGCTACACCTTC
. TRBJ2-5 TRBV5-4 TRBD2 CASSLGDSGSGETQYF TGTGCCAGCAGCTTGGGGGATAGCGGGAGTGGAGAGACCCAGTACTTC
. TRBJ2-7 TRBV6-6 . CASSSDDSILPWEQYF TGTGCCAGCAGTTCGGATGACAGTATCCTCCCCTGGGAGCAGTACTTC
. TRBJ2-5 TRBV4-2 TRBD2 CASSQPLAGGPLRETQYF TGTGCCAGCAGCCAACCACTAGCGGGGGGGCCATTGAGGGAGACCCAGTACTTC
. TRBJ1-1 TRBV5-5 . CASSLGQAYTEAFF TGTGCCAGCAGCTTGGGACAGGCCTACACTGAAGCTTTCTTT
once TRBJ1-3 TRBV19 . CASRDVGGYSGNTIYF TGTGCCAGTCGAGACGTCGGGGGGTATTCTGGAAACACCATATATTTT
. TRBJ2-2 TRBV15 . CATSSLGTILTGELFF TGTGCCACCAGCAGTCTAGGGACAATACTCACCGGGGAGCTGTTTTTT
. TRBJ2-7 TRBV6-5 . CASSYGLATTYEQYF TGTGCCAGCAGTTACGGGCTAGCAACGACCTACGAGCAGTACTTC
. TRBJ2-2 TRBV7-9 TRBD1 CASSATGTGGSGELFF TGTGCCAGCAGCGCAACCGGGACAGGGGGCTCCGGGGAGCTGTTTTTT
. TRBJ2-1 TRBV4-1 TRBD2 CASSPGLAGDEQFF TGCGCCAGCAGCCCTGGACTAGCGGGAGATGAGCAGTTCTTC
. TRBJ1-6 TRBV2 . CASTLGGLGNSPLHF TGTGCCAGTACTTTGGGGGGGCTTGGTAATTCACCCCTCCACTTT
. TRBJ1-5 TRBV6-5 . CASSFGRVSNQPQHF TGTGCCAGCAGTTTTGGCAGGGTTAGCAATCAGCCCCAGCATTTT
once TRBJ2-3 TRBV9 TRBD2 CASSVSGLAGGVLSTDTQYF TGTGCCAGCAGCGTATCTGGACTAGCGGGAGGGGTATTGAGCACAGATACGCAGTATTTT
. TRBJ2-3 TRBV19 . CASSIDSGFSTDTQYF TGTGCCAGTAGTATAGATTCGGGTTTCAGCACAGATACGCAGTATTTT
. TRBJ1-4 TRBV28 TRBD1 CASSQDRGIGKLFF TGTGCCAGCAGTCAGGACAGGGGGATTGGAAAACTGTTTTTT
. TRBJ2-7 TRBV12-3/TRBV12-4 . CASRSRGSYEQYF TGTGCCAGCAGATCCAGGGGTTCGTACGAGCAGTACTTC
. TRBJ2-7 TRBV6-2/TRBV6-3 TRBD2 CASSYFSGGTYEQYF TGTGCCAGCAGTTACTTCAGCGGGGGTACCTACGAGCAGTACTTC
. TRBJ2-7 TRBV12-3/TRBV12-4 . CASSLAGHYEQYF TGTGCCAGCAGTTTAGCGGGACACTACGAGCAGTACTTC
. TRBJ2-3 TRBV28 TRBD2 CASSSLIAGVGNTQYF TGTGCCAGCAGTTCCCTCATAGCGGGAGTAGGAAATACGCAGTATTTT
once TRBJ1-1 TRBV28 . CASSPRGRGPKTEAFF TGTGCCAGCAGTCCCCGAGGGAGAGGCCCCAAGACTGAAGCTTTCTTT
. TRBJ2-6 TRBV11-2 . CASSPQVVHGANVLTF TGTGCCAGCAGCCCCCAGGTGGTCCATGGGGCCAACGTCCTGACTTTC
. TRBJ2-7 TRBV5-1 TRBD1 CASSLAQGGDEQYF TGCGCCAGCAGCTTGGCACAGGGGGGAGACGAGCAGTACTTC
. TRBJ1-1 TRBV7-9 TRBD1 CASSLAGTDTEAFF TGTGCCAGCAGCTTAGCCGGGACAGACACTGAAGCTTTCTTT
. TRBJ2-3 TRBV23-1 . CASSHNFYSLTTDTQYF TGCGCCAGCAGTCATAACTTTTACAGCCTAACCACAGATACGCAGTATTTT
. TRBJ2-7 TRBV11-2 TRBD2 CASSLERLAGYQYEQYF TGTGCCAGCAGCTTAGAGAGACTAGCGGGATATCAGTACGAGCAGTACTTC
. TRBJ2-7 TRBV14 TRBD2 CASSQATSGNYEQYF TGTGCCAGCAGCCAAGCCACTAGCGGAAACTACGAGCAGTACTTC
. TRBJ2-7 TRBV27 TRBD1 CASSLRQGRSYEQYF TGTGCCAGCAGTCTAAGACAGGGGAGATCCTACGAGCAGTACTTC
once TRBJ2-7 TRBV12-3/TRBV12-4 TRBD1 CASSEGTGQQYF TGTGCCAGCAGTGAGGGGACAGGGCAGCAGTACTTC
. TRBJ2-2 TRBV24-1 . CATSGRNTGELFF TGTGCCACCAGTGGTAGGAACACCGGGGAGCTGTTTTTT